The TCR beta chain under discussion was sequenced for a study of cytomegalovirus exposure and HLA in healthy donors. Study information: Sequencing of 180 million or so T cells in an earlier analysis found 95 million to 120 million unique TCR beta sequences. Study-level findings and limits: The study put 150 or so TCR beta chains on its list as cytomegalovirus-associated. Donor immune exposure was known only as CMV serostatus.

This clone was recorded once. The antigen is not known. Trimming removed 9 bases from V and 0 bases from J; junction bases left unmatched: 2. The V gene's germline CDR1 is MNHEY and CDR2 SMNVEV (reference sequence). The CDR3 contains 13 residues. In the PCR, 60 Vbeta and 13 Jbeta primers were used. The protocol was immunoSEQ multiplex PCR, while the TCRdb copy is restricted to in-frame clones and leaves out a portion. The table shows some 180,000 clones, with 65% to 85% occurring only once. The chain links TRBV27 to TRBJ2-3; TRBD2 matches at 8 bases. Sequenced material: PBMCs. This TCR was recovered from a girl aged 10 to 17 in good health and CMV-seropositive. CDR3 sequence: CASRTSSTDTQYF. CDR3 bases: TGTGCCAGTAGGACTAGCAGCACAGATACGCAGTATTTT.